This T cell receptor beta chain derives from a study of blood T cell repertoires in COVID-19. Study background: Acute and convalescent COVID-19 specimens originated in the United States, Italy and Spain.

The authors' processing: The assay estimated nucleated cells by amplifying reference gene primers. Using immunoSEQ multiplex PCR, the repertoire was profiled, and TCRdb retains in-frame clones only, with some absent. The V and J calls and clone size are taken from that table; D and trimming were inferred from the DNA. Here the sample spans roughly 110,000 clones, about 91% being singletons. The CDR3 has 14 residues. After removal of 7 bases from V and 2 bases from J, the junction contained 4 bases not matched to a gene. Germline assignment: CDR1 LNHDA and CDR2 SQIVND (reference sequence). The chain couples TRBV19 to TRBJ1-2, with 10 bases identical to TRBD1. The material sequenced was peripheral blood. This TCR was sampled from a man in his forties or fifties with active or convalescent COVID-19. CDR3 residues: CASTGTGENYGYTF. Here the CDR3 DNA reads TGTGCCAGTACAGGGACAGGGGAGAACTATGGCTACACCTTC.